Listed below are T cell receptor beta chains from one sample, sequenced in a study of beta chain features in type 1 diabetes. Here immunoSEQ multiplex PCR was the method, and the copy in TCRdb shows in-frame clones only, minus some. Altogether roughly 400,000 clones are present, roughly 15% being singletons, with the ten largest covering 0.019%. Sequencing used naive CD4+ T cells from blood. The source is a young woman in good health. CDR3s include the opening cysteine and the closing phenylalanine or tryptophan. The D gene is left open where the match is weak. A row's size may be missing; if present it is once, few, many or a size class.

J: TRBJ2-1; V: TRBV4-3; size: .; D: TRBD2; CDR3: CASSQPDGTTNEQFF; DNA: TGCGCCAGCAGCCAACCTGATGGGACTACCAATGAGCAGTTCTTC
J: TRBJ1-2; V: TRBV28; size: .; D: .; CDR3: CASSSSGLIFYGYTF; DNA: TGTGCCAGCAGTTCATCGGGACTCATTTTCTATGGCTACACCTTC
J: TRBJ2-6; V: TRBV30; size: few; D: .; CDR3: CAWRGWGVESGANVLTF; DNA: TGTGCCTGGAGGGGATGGGGGGTCGAGTCTGGGGCCAACGTCCTGACTTTC
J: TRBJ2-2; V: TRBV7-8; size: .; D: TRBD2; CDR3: CASILGLLPTGELFF; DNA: TGTGCCAGCATCTTGGGACTACTCCCGACCGGGGAGCTGTTTTTT
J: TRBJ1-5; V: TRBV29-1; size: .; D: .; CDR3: CSVEVAQGNQPQHF; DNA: TGCAGCGTTGAAGTGGCACAGGGTAATCAGCCCCAGCATTTT
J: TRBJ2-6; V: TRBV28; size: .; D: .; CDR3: CASHTGGSGANVLTF; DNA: TGTGCCAGTCACACCGGCGGATCTGGGGCCAACGTCCTGACTTTC
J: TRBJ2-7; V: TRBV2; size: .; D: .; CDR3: CASRGFDEQYF; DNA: TGTGCCAGCAGGGGCTTCGACGAGCAGTACTTC
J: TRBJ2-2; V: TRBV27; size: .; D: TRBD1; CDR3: CASSWGQGTTGELFF; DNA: TGTGCCAGCAGTTGGGGACAGGGGACCACCGGGGAGCTGTTTTTT
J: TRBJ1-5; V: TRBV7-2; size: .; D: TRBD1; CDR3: CASSRGTGENQPQHF; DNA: TGTGCCAGCAGCCGAGGGACAGGGGAGAATCAGCCCCAGCATTTT
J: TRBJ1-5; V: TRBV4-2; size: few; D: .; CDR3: CASSQAGEGQPQHF; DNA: TGTGCCAGCAGCCAAGCAGGGGAGGGGCAGCCCCAGCATTTT
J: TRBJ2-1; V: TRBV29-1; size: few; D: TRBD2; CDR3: CSVNTRASGDYNEQFF; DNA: TGCAGCGTTAATACGAGGGCTAGCGGGGATTACAATGAGCAGTTCTTC
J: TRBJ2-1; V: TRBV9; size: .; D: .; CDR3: CASSVAHRGSSYNEQFF; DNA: TGTGCCAGCAGCGTAGCTCACCGAGGTAGCTCCTACAATGAGCAGTTCTTC
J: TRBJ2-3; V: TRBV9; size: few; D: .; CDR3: CASTPGASSTDTQYF; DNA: TGTGCCAGCACCCCTGGGGCCTCTAGCACAGATACGCAGTATTTT
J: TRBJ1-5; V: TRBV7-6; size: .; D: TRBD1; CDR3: CASSLRQGNNQPQHF; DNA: TGTGCCAGCAGCTTAAGACAGGGGAACAATCAGCCCCAGCATTTT
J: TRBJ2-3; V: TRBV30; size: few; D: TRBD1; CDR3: CAWSSDRVGTDTQYF; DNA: TGTGCCTGGAGTTCGGACAGGGTGGGGACAGATACGCAGTATTTT
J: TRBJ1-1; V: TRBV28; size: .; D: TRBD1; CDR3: CASSSTPGTAEAFF; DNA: TGTGCCAGCAGTTCGACTCCCGGGACAGCTGAAGCTTTCTTT
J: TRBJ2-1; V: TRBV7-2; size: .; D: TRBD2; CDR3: CASSTRTSALYNEQFF; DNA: TGTGCCAGCAGCACTAGGACTAGCGCCCTCTACAATGAGCAGTTCTTC
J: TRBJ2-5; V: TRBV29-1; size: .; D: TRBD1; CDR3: CSVFSGQGSWETQYF; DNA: TGCAGCGTTTTCTCGGGACAGGGATCTTGGGAGACCCAGTACTTC
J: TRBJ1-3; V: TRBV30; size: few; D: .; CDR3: CAWSVRGNTIYF; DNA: TGTGCCTGGAGTGTACGGGGAAACACCATATATTTT
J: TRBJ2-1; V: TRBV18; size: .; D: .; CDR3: CASSPGSGVYNEQFF; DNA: TGTGCCAGCTCACCAGGTAGCGGAGTCTACAATGAGCAGTTCTTC
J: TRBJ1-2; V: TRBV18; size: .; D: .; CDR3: CASSPDSYGYTF; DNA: TGTGCCAGCTCACCCGACAGCTATGGCTACACCTTC
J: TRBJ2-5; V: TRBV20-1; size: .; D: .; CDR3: CSARPVETQYF; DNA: TGCAGTGCTCGTCCGGTAGAGACCCAGTACTTC
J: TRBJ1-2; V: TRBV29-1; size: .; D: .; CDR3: CSAAPSGYGYTF; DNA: TGCAGCGCCGCCCCATCGGGCTATGGCTACACCTTC
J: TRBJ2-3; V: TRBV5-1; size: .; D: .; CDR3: CASSLGQTTDTQYF; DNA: TGCGCCAGCAGCTTGGGACAGACCACAGATACGCAGTATTTT
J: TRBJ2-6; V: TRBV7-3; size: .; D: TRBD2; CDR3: CASSIAGGFSGANVLTF; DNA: TGTGCCAGCAGCATAGCGGGAGGGTTCTCTGGGGCCAACGTCCTGACTTTC
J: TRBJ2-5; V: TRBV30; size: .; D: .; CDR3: CAWSLGGSETQYF; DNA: TGTGCCTGGAGCCTCGGAGGATCGGAGACCCAGTACTTC
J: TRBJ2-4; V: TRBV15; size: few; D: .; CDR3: CATSRDLEKNIQYF; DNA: TGTGCCACCAGCAGAGATCTTGAGAAAAACATTCAGTACTTC
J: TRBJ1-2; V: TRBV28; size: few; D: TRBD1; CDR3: CASSSPQGGYGYTF; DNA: TGTGCCAGCAGTTCGCCCCAGGGGGGCTATGGCTACACCTTC